The 18 T cell receptor beta chains presented below share a single source sample, sequenced in a study of glioma-infiltrating T cells after dendritic cell vaccination. The method was immunoSEQ multiplex PCR; TCRdb's version includes in-frame clones alone and lacks a portion of them. Of over 90,000 clones in the sample, approximately 81% were seen once. The specimen was blood, collected before dendritic cell vaccination. These receptor sequences come from a human donor with glioblastoma.

The chain recombines TRBV7-3 with TRBJ2-3; 7 bases are a match to TRBD2. The ends lost 3 bases at V and 5 bases at J; junction bases unmatched: 5. The CDR3 is 14 amino acids. CDR1 is SGHTA and CDR2 is FQGTGA in the germline V gene. The CDR3 reads CASSFRTRGDTQYF. CDR3 DNA: TGTGCCAGCAGCTTCCGGACTAGAGGAGATACGCAGTATTTT.

V and J are TRBV5-1 and TRBJ2-5; possible D gene TRBD1, 6 bases. The V gene's germline CDR1 is SGHRS and CDR2 YFSETQ. V lost 4 bases and J 1 base, leaving 20 bases between the germline ends. There are 17 residues in the CDR3. The CDR3 region has the DNA TGCGCCAGCAGCGGTACAGGGAAGTCCTTCTTCCAAGAGACCCAGTACTTC. This translates into CASSGTGKSFFQETQYF.

The rearrangement uses TRBV30 and TRBJ1-1; D is ambiguous. The CDR3 extends over 11 amino acids. Germline V gives CDR1 GTSNPN, CDR2 SVGIG (reference sequence). Trimming took 1 base from V and 6 from J, leaving 6 bases between them. The CDR3 coding sequence is TGTGCCTGGAGTGGGGGAGCTGAAGCTTTCTTT. Translated, it gives CAWSGGAEAFF.

The V gene is TRBV6-6, the J gene TRBJ1-2; D might be TRBD1 (6 bases). There are 16 residues in the CDR3. Germline CDR1 is MNHNY and CDR2 is SVGAGI (reference sequence). Trimming removed 2 bases at V and 4 bases at J, with 17 bases between. The DNA for the CDR3 is TGTGCCAGCAGTTACAATTCTGTGGGGGCCATCTATGGCTACACCTTC. This encodes CASSYNSVGAIYGYTF.

V is TRBV2 and J is TRBJ1-2; 8 bases map to TRBD1. Germline lookup yields CDR1 SNHLY and CDR2 FYNNEI. The CDR3 is made up of 14 amino acids. V gave up 6 bases and J gave up 4 bases; unmatched junction bases: 7. The CDR3 spells CASRSQGGIYGYTF. The CDR3 DNA is TGTGCCAGCAGATCACAGGGGGGCATCTATGGCTACACCTTC. The full variable domain, completed using reference TRBV2 and TRBJ1-2, is EPEVTQTPSHQVTQMGQEVILRCVPISNHLYFYWYRQILGQKVEFLVSFYNNEISEKSEIFDDQFSVERPDGSNFTLKIRSTKLEDSAMYFCASRSQGGIYGYTFGSGTRLTVV.

The gene calls are TRBV11-3 and TRBJ2-2; TRBD2 might be the D (5 bases). The CDR3 sequence is 14 residues long. The ends were cut back, 7 bases at V and 2 bases at J, with 11 bases in the middle. Germline V gives CDR1 SGHNT, CDR2 YENEEA. CDR3 loop: CASKRSGNTGELFF. The CDR3 nucleotides read TGTGCCAGCAAACGAAGCGGAAACACCGGGGAGCTGTTTTTT.

The chain combines TRBV30 with TRBJ1-3, with D tentatively TRBD1 (6 bases). The CDR3 runs to 14 residues. V was pared by 3 bases and J by 0 bases, with 9 bases between. The germline gives CDR1 GTSNPN, CDR2 SVGIG (reference sequence). CDR3 sequence: CAWSDRNSGNTIYF. The CDR3 nucleotides are TGTGCCTGGAGCGACAGGAACTCTGGAAACACCATATATTTT.

The chain is built from TRBV6-6 and TRBJ2-7, with 7 bases matching TRBD1. The CDR3 totals 15 residues. The ends lost 0 bases at V and 3 bases at J; junction bases unmatched: 5. Germline CDR1 reads MNHNY; CDR2 reads SVGAGI (reference sequence). This CDR3 is CASSYSNPGGYEQYF. The CDR3, as DNA: TGTGCCAGCAGTTACTCGAATCCAGGGGGCTACGAGCAGTACTTC.

The V call is TRBV5-1, the J call TRBJ2-7, with D perhaps TRBD2 (6 bases). From germline, CDR1 is SGHRS and CDR2 YFSETQ. Trimming pared 0 bases from V and 9 bases from J, leaving 22 bases between. This CDR3 is 16 amino acids long. The CDR3 DNA sequence: TGCGCCAGCAGCTTGGTTGATTGGACGGAGGGACGCGGGCAGTACTTC. Protein: CASSLVDWTEGRGQYF.

The V gene is TRBV18, the J gene TRBJ1-5; maybe TRBD1 (6 bases). Germline loops: CDR1 KGHSH, CDR2 LQKENI. The CDR3 sequence is 19 residues long. V gave up 3 bases and J gave up 1 base, with 22 bases separating them. DNA for the CDR3: TGTGCCAGCTCACCCACCGACAACATGGGGGCGAAAAGCAATCAGCCCCAGCATTTT. Translating gives CASSPTDNMGAKSNQPQHF.

This CDR3 is CASSSTDGGEQYF. CDR3 sequence (DNA): TGTGCCAGCAGTTCTACCGACGGGGGCGAGCAGTACTTC. The chain employs TRBV27 and TRBJ2-7; a possible D gene is TRBD2 (6 bases). Trimming removed 4 bases at V and 6 bases at J, with 13 bases between. Germline V gene sequence: CDR1 MNHEY, CDR2 SMNVEV (reference sequence). The CDR3 loop spans 13 amino acids.

CDR3 protein: CASSRSGGYTGELFF. Written as DNA, the CDR3 is TGTGCCAGCAGCAGGTCAGGGGGTTACACCGGGGAGCTGTTTTTT. This rearrangement joins TRBV5-5 to TRBJ2-2; 7 bases agree with TRBD1. Trimming cost V 4 bases and J 3 bases; bases outside gene matches: 6. CDR3 length equals 15 residues. CDR1 and CDR2 from the germline V gene are SGHKS and YYEKEE (reference sequence).

This clone was seen a single time. This chain joins TRBV7-9 and TRBJ2-1, with 8 bases identical to TRBD2. Losses at the gene ends were 2 bases for V and 6 bases for J; bases not matched to a gene: 6. Germline CDR1 is SEHNR and CDR2 is FQNEAQ (reference sequence). CDR3 length: 15 amino acids. CDR3: CASSLNGRASNEQFF. In DNA, the CDR3 is TGTGCCAGCAGCTTAAACGGGAGGGCCAGCAATGAGCAGTTCTTC. Together with reference TRBV7-9 and TRBJ2-1, the CDR3 gives the full variable domain: DTGVSQNPRHKITKRGQNVTFRCDPISEHNRLYWYRQTLGQGPEFLTYFQNEAQLEKSRLLSDRFSAERPKGSFSTLEIQRTEQGDSAMYLCASSLNGRASNEQFFGPGTRLTVL.

V and J are TRBV5-5 and TRBJ1-5; D ambiguous. The CDR3 covers 13 residues. The germline gives CDR1 SGHKS, CDR2 YYEKEE (reference sequence). V was clipped by 0 bases and J by 5 bases, with 6 bases between them. The CDR3 protein is CASSLGADQPQHF. The CDR3 bases are TGTGCCAGCAGCTTGGGTGCAGATCAGCCCCAGCATTTT.

On this clone itself: A read error may produce the germline difference seen at one junction end. This chain uses TRBV7-7 with TRBJ2-5, with TRBD2 matching 9 bases. The length of the CDR3 is 14 residues. Germline V gene sequence: CDR1 SSHAT, CDR2 FNYEAQ (reference sequence). CDR3 DNA: TGTGCTAGCAGCCCTAGCGGGATCCAAGAGACCCAGTACTTC. This encodes CASSPSGIQETQYF.

V is TRBV5-4 and J is TRBJ2-7; a possible D gene is TRBD1 (6 bases). The CDR3 has 14 residues. Trimming left V 0 bases short and J 10 bases short, with 17 bases between. In germline, CDR1 is SGHNT, CDR2 YYREEE (reference sequence). In nucleotides, the CDR3 is TGTGCCAGCAGCTTGGCCCGGGACACCCTAGACCAGTACTTC. Translated, it gives CASSLARDTLDQYF.

This chain uses TRBV7-9 with TRBJ1-1; D might be TRBD1 (5 bases). Germline CDR1 SEHNR, CDR2 FQNEAQ (reference sequence). This CDR3 is built from 15 residues. V was cut by 5 bases and J by 1 base, with 14 bases left in between. The CDR3 sequence: CASSPTPGWNTEAFF. The CDR3 nucleotides read TGTGCCAGCAGCCCAACCCCAGGGTGGAACACTGAAGCTTTCTTT.

This clone was seen once. The chain couples TRBV29-1 to TRBJ1-4; TRBD1 matches at 7 bases. With 4 bases clipped from V and 0 bases from J, the junction kept 2 bases outside the gene matches. This CDR3 is built from 14 residues. The germline V gene has CDR1 SQVTM and CDR2 ANQGSEA. For the CDR3, the DNA is TGCAGCGTTGGCGGGACAGCAACTAATGAAAAACTGTTTTTT. This sequence encodes CSVGGTATNEKLFF.